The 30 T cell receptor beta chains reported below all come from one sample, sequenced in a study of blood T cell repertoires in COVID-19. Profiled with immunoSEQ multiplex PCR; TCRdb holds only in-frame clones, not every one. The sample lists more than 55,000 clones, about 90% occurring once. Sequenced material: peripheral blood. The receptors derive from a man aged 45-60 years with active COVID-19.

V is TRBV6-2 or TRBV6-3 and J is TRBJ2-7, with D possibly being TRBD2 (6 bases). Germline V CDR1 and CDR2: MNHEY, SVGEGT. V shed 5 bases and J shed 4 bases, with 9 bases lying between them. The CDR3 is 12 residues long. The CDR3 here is CASSGGGYEQYF. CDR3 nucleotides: TGTGCCAGCAGTGGGGGAGGTTACGAGCAGTACTTC.

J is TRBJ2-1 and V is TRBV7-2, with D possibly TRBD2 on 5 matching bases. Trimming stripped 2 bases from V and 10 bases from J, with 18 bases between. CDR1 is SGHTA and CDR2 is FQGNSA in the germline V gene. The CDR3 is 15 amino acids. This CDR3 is CASSLYGLLLREQFF. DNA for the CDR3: TGTGCCAGCAGCTTATACGGACTCTTACTAAGGGAGCAGTTCTTC. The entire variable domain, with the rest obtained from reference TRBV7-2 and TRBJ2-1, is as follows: GAGVSQSPSNKVTEKGKDVELRCDPISGHTALYWYRQSLGQGLEFLIYFQGNSAPDKSGLPSDRFSAERTGGSVSTLTIQRTQQEDSAVYLCASSLYGLLLREQFFGPGTRLTVL.

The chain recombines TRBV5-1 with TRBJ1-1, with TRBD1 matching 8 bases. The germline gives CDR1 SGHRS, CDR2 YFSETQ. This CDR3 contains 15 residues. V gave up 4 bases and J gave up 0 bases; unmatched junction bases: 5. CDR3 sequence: CASSRDRSLNTEAFF. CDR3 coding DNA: TGCGCCAGCAGCAGGGACAGGAGCTTGAACACTGAAGCTTTCTTT.

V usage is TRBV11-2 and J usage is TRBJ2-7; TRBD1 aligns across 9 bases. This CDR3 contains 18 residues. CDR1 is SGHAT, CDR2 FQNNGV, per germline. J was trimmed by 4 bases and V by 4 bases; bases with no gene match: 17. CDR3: CASSSQRDNRGRGYEQYF. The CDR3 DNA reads TGTGCCAGCAGCTCCCAAAGGGATAACAGGGGGCGCGGGTACGAGCAGTACTTC.

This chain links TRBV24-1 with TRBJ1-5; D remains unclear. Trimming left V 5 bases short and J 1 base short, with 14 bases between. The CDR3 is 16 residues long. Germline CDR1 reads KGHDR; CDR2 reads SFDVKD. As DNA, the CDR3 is TGTGCCACCAGTGGTAGGGAACCGGGGAGCAATCAGCCCCAGCATTTT. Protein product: CATSGREPGSNQPQHF.

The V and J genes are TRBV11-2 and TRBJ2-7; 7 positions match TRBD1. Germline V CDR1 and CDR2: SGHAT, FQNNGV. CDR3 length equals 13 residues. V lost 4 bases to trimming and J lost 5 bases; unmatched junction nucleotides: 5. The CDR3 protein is CASSSKDRNEQYF. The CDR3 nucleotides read TGTGCCAGCAGCTCCAAGGACAGGAACGAGCAGTACTTC.

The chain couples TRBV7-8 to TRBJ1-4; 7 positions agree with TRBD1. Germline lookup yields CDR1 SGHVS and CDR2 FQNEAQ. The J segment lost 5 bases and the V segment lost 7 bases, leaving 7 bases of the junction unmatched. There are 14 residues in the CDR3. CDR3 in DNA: TGTGCCAGCACACGGACAGGAGGGAATGAAAAACTGTTTTTT. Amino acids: CASTRTGGNEKLFF.

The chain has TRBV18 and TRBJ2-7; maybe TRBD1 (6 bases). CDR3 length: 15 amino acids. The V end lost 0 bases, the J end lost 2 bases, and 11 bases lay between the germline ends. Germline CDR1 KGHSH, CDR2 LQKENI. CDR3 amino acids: CASSPPNREAYEQYF. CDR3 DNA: TGTGCCAGCTCACCACCCAACAGGGAAGCCTACGAGCAGTACTTC.

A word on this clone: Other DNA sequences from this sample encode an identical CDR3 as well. CDR3 sequence: CASSLTGSTDTQYF. The CDR3 coding sequence is TGTGCCAGCAGCCTCACAGGGTCCACAGATACGCAGTATTTT. This rearrangement joins TRBV11-3 to TRBJ2-3, with D perhaps TRBD1 (6 bases). The CDR3 is 14 amino acids. Germline V gives CDR1 SGHNT, CDR2 YENEEA. The ends were cut back, 5 bases at V and 2 bases at J, with 11 bases in the middle.

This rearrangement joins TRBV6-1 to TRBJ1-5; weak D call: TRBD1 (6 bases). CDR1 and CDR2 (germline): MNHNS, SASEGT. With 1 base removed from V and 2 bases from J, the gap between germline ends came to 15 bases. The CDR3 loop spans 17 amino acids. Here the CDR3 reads CASSEGILQGRNQPQHF. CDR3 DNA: TGTGCCAGCAGTGAAGGCATTCTCCAGGGGCGCAATCAGCCCCAGCATTTT.

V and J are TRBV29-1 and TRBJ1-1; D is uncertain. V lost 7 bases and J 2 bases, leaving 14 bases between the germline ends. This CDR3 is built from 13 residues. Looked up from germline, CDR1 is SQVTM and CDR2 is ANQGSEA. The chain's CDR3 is CSAGRSSNTEAFF. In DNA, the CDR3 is TGCAGCGCCGGTAGGAGCTCAAACACTGAAGCTTTCTTT.

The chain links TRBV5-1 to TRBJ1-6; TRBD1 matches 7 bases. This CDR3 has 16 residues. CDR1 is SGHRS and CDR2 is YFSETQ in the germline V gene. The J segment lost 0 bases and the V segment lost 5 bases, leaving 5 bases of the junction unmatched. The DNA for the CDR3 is TGCGCCAGCAGGCCACAGGGGAGCTCCTATAATTCACCCCTCCACTTT. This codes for CASRPQGSSYNSPLHF.

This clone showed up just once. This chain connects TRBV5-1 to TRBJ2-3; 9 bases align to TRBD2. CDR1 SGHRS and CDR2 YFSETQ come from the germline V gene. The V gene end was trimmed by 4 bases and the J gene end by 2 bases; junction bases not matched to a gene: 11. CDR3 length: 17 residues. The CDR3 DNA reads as TGCGCCAGCAGCGCGACACTAGCGGGCGTCCCCACAGATACGCAGTATTTT. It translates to CASSATLAGVPTDTQYF.

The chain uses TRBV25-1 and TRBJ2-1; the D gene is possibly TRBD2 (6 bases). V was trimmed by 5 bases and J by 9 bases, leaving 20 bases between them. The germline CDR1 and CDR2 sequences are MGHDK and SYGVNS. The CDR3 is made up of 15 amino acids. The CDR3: CASSPPKLQGLEQFF. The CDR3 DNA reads TGTGCCAGCAGTCCCCCGAAGCTGCAGGGACTTGAGCAGTTCTTC.

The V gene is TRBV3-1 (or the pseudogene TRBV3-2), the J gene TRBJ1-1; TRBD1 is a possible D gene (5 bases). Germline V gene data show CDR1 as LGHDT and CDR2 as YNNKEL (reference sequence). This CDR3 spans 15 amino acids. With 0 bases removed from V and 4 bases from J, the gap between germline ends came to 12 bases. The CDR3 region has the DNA TGTGCCAGCAGCCAAGAATTCCGGAGGGGCACTGAAGCTTTCTTT. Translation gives CASSQEFRRGTEAFF.

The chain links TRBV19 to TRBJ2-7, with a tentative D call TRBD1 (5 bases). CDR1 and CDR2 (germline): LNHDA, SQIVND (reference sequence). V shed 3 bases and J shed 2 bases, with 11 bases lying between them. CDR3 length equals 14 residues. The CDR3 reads CASSINGAAYEQYF. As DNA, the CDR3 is TGTGCCAGTAGTATTAATGGGGCTGCCTACGAGCAGTACTTC.

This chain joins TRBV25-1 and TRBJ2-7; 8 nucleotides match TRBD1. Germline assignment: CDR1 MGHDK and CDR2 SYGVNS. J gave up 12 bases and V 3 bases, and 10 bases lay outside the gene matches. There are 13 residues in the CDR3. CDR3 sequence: CASSDKFQGARYF. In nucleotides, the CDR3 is TGTGCCAGCAGTGACAAATTCCAGGGGGCTCGGTACTTC.

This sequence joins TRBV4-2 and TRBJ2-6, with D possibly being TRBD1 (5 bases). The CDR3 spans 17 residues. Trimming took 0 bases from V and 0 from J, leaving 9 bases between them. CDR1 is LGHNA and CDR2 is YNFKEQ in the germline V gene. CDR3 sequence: CASSQEHTGSGANVLTF. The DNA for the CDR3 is TGTGCCAGCAGCCAAGAGCACACAGGCTCTGGGGCCAACGTCCTGACTTTC.

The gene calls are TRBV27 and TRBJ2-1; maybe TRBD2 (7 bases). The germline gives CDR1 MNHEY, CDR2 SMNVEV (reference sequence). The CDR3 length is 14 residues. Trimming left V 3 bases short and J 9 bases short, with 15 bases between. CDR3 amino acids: CASSLGGTKREQFF. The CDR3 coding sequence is TGTGCCAGCAGTTTGGGGGGGACAAAGCGTGAGCAGTTCTTC.

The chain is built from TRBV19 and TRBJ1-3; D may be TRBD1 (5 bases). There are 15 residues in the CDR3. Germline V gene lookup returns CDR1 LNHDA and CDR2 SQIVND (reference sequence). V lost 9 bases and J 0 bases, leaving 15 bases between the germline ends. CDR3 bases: TGTGCCAGCGGGACTCAGCCGATCTCTGGAAACACCATATATTTT. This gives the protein CASGTQPISGNTIYF.

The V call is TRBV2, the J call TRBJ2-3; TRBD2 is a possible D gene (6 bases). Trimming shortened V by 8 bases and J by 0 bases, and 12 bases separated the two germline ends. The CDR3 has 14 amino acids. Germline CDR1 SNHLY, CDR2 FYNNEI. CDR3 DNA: TGTGCCAGCCGATTGGCGGGGAGCACAGATACGCAGTATTTT. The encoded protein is CASRLAGSTDTQYF.

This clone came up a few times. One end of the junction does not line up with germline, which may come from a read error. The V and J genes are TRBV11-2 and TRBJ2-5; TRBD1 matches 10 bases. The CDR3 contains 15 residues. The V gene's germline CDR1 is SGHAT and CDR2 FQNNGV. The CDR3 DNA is TGTGCCAGCAGCTTAATTCGGGGACAGGGGAAAGTACGGCACTTC. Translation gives CASSLIRGQGKVRHF.

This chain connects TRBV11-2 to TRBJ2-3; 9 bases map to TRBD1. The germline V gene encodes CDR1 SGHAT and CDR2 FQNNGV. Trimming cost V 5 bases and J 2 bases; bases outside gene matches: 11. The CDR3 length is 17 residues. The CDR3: CASSRRMTGGDTDTQYF. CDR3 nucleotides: TGTGCCAGCAGCCGCAGGATGACAGGGGGTGACACAGATACGCAGTATTTT.

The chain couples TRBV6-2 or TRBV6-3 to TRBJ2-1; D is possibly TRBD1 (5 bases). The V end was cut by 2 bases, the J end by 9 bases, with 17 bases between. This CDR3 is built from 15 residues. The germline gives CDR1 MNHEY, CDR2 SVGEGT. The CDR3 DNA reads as TGTGCCAGCAGTTACGAATCGCGTGACAGAATTGAGCAGTTCTTC. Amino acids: CASSYESRDRIEQFF.

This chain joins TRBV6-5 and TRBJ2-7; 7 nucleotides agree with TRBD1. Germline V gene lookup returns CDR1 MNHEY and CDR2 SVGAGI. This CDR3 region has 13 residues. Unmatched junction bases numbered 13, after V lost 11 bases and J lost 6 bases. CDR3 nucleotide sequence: TGTGCCGGGGGACGGAACGACAGGGTCGAGCAGTACTTC. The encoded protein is CAGGRNDRVEQYF.

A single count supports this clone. In nucleotides, the CDR3 is TGTGCCAGCAGCTCTCGAGGGGGACAGGGACGAGAAAAACTGTTTTTT. Translated: CASSSRGGQGREKLFF. J is TRBJ1-4 and V is TRBV7-8, with 9 nucleotides matching TRBD1. The V gene end was trimmed by 4 bases and the J gene end by 8 bases; junction bases not matched to a gene: 11. Germline CDR1 SGHVS, CDR2 FQNEAQ. CDR3 size: 16 residues.

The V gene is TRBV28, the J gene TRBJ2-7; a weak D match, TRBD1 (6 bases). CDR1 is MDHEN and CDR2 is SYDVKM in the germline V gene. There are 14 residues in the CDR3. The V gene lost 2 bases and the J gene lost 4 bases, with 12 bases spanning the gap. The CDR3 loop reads CASSLPGTKYEQYF. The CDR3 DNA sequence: TGTGCCAGCAGTTTACCCGGGACAAAGTACGAGCAGTACTTC. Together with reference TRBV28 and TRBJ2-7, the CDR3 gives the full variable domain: DVKVTQSSRYLVKRTGEKVFLECVQDMDHENMFWYRQDPGLGLRLIYFSYDVKMKEKGDIPEGYSVSREKKERFSLILESASTNQTSMYLCASSLPGTKYEQYFGPGTRLTVT.

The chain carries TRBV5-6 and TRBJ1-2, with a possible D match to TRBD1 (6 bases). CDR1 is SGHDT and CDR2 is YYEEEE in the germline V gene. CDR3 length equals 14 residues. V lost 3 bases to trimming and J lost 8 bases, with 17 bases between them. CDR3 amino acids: CASSWGSGVRGYTF. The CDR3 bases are TGTGCCAGCAGCTGGGGGTCAGGGGTGAGAGGCTACACCTTC.

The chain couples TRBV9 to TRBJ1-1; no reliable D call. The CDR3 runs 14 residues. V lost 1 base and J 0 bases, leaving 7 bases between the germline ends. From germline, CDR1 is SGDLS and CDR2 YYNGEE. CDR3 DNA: TGTGCCAGCAGCGTACAACAGATGAACACTGAAGCTTTCTTT. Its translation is CASSVQQMNTEAFF. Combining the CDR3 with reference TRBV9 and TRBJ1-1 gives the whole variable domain DSGVTQTPKHLITATGQRVTLRCSPRSGDLSVYWYQQSLDQGLQFLIQYYNGEERAKGNILERFSAQQFPDLHSELNLSSLELGDSALYFCASSVQQMNTEAFFGQGTRLTVV.

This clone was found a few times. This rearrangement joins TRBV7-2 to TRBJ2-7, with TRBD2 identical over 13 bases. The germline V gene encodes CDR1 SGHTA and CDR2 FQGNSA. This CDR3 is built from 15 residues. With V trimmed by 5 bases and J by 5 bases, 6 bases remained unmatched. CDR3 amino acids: CASSPLAGGPHEQYF. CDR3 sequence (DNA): TGTGCCAGCAGCCCACTAGCGGGAGGGCCCCACGAGCAGTACTTC. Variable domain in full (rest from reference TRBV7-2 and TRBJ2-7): GAGVSQSPSNKVTEKGKDVELRCDPISGHTALYWYRQSLGQGLEFLIYFQGNSAPDKSGLPSDRFSAERTGGSVSTLTIQRTQQEDSAVYLCASSPLAGGPHEQYFGPGTRLTVT.